This TCR beta chain was obtained from a study of blood T cells in healthy people across ages. General observations from the study: Expanded clonotype changes were possibly confounded by unknown donor CMV status.

Samples had at least 7 million PBMCs isolated from them. The CDR3 has 17 residues. The V end was cut by 4 bases, the J end by 7 bases, with 26 bases between. For the second PCR, which ran for roughly 7 to 11 cycles, a sample-barcoded 5' primer and a J-beta primer mix were used. Every single cDNA molecule received a tag from a template-switch adaptor with 12 random nucleotides. TCRdb recomputed calls from the 5' RACE reads with MiXCR, one row per CDR3 protein. The sample lists approximately 800,000 distinct CDR3 sequences; under 40% were seen once. To note about this clonotype: Its cognate antigen is unknown.

Sequenced material: blood. The sequence was collected from a man aged 18 to 29 in good health. V gene TRBV12-3 or TRBV12-4 combines with J gene TRBJ2-7; possibly TRBD2 for D (5 bases). The CDR3 sequence: CASSSPIRAATYNEQYF. In DNA, the CDR3 is TGTGCCAGCAGTTCTCCTATTAGAGCGGCCACCTACAATGAGCAGTACTTC.